The 28 T cell receptor beta chains listed next were all sequenced from one sample in a study of preoperative IRX-2 immunotherapy in early breast cancer. Libraries were prepared by immunoSEQ multiplex PCR; TCRdb keeps only in-frame clonotypes and omits some of them. The data show 30,000 or so clones, 90% seen once. As to treatment: preoperative locoregional IRX-2 cytokine immunotherapy. The specimen was obtained from a patient treated with IRX-2 immunotherapy. The receptor set was obtained from a human donor with breast cancer.

This chain links TRBV11-2 with TRBJ1-1; no definite D call. The V end lost 4 bases, the J end lost 5 bases, and 11 bases lay between the germline ends. Germline CDR1 is SGHAT and CDR2 is FQNNGV. The CDR3 covers 13 residues. DNA for the CDR3: TGTGCCAGCAGCTCCTCAATGGATACTGAAGCTTTCTTT. This encodes CASSSSMDTEAFF.

The rearrangement uses TRBV27 and TRBJ1-2, with D tentatively TRBD1 (6 bases). Germline CDR1 MNHEY, CDR2 SMNVEV (reference sequence). The V end was cut by 5 bases, the J end by 6 bases, with 13 bases between. The CDR3 has 13 residues. DNA for the CDR3: TGTGCCAGCAGTCTCAAGCCAGGGGATGGCTACACCTTC. Protein: CASSLKPGDGYTF.

The chain combines TRBV5-1 with TRBJ2-3; D may correspond to TRBD1 or TRBD2 (5 bases each). The V end was cut by 1 base, the J end by 2 bases, with 11 bases between. Germline CDR1 SGHRS, CDR2 YFSETQ. The CDR3 contains 15 residues. The CDR3 loop reads CASSLLGTYTDTQYF. DNA of the CDR3: TGCGCCAGCAGCTTGCTCGGGACGTACACAGATACGCAGTATTTT. The variable domain in full, completed from reference TRBV5-1 and TRBJ2-3, reads KAGVTQTPRYLIKTRGQQVTLSCSPISGHRSVSWYQQTPGQGLQFLFEYFSETQRNKGNFPGRFSGRQFSNSRSEMNVSTLELGDSALYLCASSLLGTYTDTQYFGPGTRLTVL.

This clone appeared once. V usage is TRBV5-6 and J usage is TRBJ1-6; D is possibly TRBD1 (5 bases). CDR1 is SGHDT, CDR2 YYEEEE, per germline. The length of the CDR3 is 13 residues. V gave up 0 bases and J gave up 9 bases, with 7 bases separating them. The CDR3 here is CASSLAGASPLHF. Written as DNA, the CDR3 is TGTGCCAGCAGCTTGGCCGGGGCTTCACCCCTCCACTTT.

The V and J genes are TRBV9 and TRBJ1-2; D uncertain. Trimming took 1 base from V and 4 from J, leaving 8 bases between them. The CDR3 totals 13 residues. The germline V gene has CDR1 SGDLS and CDR2 YYNGEE. The CDR3 nucleotides read TGTGCCAGCAGCGTAACTGATAGCTATGGCTACACCTTC. Its protein product is CASSVTDSYGYTF.

The chain couples TRBV6-5 to TRBJ1-4; D may be TRBD1 (6 bases). CDR3 size: 14 residues. Between the trimmed V and J ends, which lost 5 bases and 7 bases, there was a span of 14 bases. Germline V gene sequence: CDR1 MNHEY, CDR2 SVGAGI. The DNA of the CDR3 is TGTGCCAGCAGTCGGGACATCCGCCCTGAAAAACTGTTTTTT. Translating gives CASSRDIRPEKLFF.

This clone was observed a handful of times. The CDR3 ends on some other residue instead of the conserved phenylalanine or tryptophan, so this is likely a read error. The DNA is left out, because the CDR3 cannot be placed on it with certainty; the CDR3 is given as TCRdb lists it. The rearrangement uses TRBV11-3 and TRBJ1-2. Germline V CDR1 and CDR2: SGHNT, YENEEA. Inclusive of both ends, the CDR3 amounts to 8 amino acids. The CDR3 sequence is CASSLDDR.

The V gene is TRBV11-3, the J gene TRBJ2-1; 7 bases match TRBD2. The junction had 3 bases not matched to a gene; V was cut back by 4 bases and J by 0 bases. Germline CDR1 SGHNT, CDR2 YENEEA. The CDR3 spans 15 residues. The DNA for the CDR3 is TGTGCCAGCAGCTCCCGGGACTACTCCTACAATGAGCAGTTCTTC. The encoded protein is CASSSRDYSYNEQFF.

The chain is built from TRBV6-5 and TRBJ2-2; the match to TRBD1 covers 8 bases. Germline CDR1 reads MNHEY; CDR2 reads SVGAGI. V shed 6 bases and J 7 bases; nucleotides not matched to a gene: 10. The CDR3 extends over 15 amino acids. The CDR3 coding sequence is TGTGCCAGCAGACTTCAGGGGGCGCCGCTCGGGGAGCTGTTTTTT. Its translation: CASRLQGAPLGELFF.

This chain links TRBV7-8 with TRBJ2-7; no firm D call. V was clipped by 5 bases and J by 6 bases, with 14 bases between them. The CDR3 spans 13 residues. Per the germline V gene, CDR1 is SGHVS and CDR2 is FQNEAQ. Here the CDR3 DNA reads TGTGCCAGCAGCCCCACAAGCCCCCTCGAGCAGTACTTC. It translates to CASSPTSPLEQYF.

This clone came up once. The J gene is TRBJ1-5, the V gene TRBV7-8, with D possibly being TRBD1 (5 bases). V gave up 0 bases and J gave up 2 bases, with 11 bases separating them. The CDR3 runs to 16 residues. Germline loops: CDR1 SGHVS, CDR2 FQNEAQ. The CDR3 DNA is TGTGCCAGCAGCTTAGCAGGGGCGCGAGGCAATCAGCCCCAGCATTTT. It codes for CASSLAGARGNQPQHF.

The rearrangement joins TRBV2 to TRBJ1-5, with D perhaps matching TRBD1 (5 bases). The germline V and J ends were trimmed by 2 bases and 9 bases, with 14 bases remaining between them. The CDR3 is 14 amino acids. CDR1 and CDR2 (germline): SNHLY, FYNNEI. This CDR3 is CASSETRALSPQHF. CDR3 coding DNA: TGTGCCAGCAGTGAAACCAGGGCCTTGTCGCCCCAGCATTTT.

The V gene is TRBV20-1, the J gene TRBJ2-5; D unclear. The CDR3 extends over 11 amino acids. V was pared by 6 bases and J by 5 bases, with 10 bases between. Germline V gene sequence: CDR1 DFQATT, CDR2 SNEGSKA (reference sequence). The CDR3 nucleotides are TGCAGTGCCTGGCGGTGGGAGACCCAGTACTTC. It specifies CSAWRWETQYF.

The chain employs TRBV7-9 and TRBJ2-5; D might be TRBD1 or TRBD2, each matching 5 bases. The CDR3 totals 14 residues. In germline, CDR1 is SEHNR, CDR2 FQNEAQ (reference sequence). The V end lost 2 bases, the J end lost 5 bases, and 12 bases lay between the germline ends. CDR3 nucleotides: TGTGCCAGCAGCTTAAGAGGGGATGGGGAGACCCAGTACTTC. Protein product: CASSLRGDGETQYF.

The V and J genes are TRBV19 and TRBJ2-5, with unresolved D. This CDR3 spans 12 amino acids. With 3 bases removed from V and 5 bases from J, the gap between germline ends came to 7 bases. Germline V gene sequence: CDR1 LNHDA, CDR2 SQIVND (reference sequence). CDR3 in amino acids: CASSMGFETQYF. The CDR3 coding sequence is TGTGCCAGTAGTATGGGGTTCGAGACCCAGTACTTC.

The J gene is TRBJ2-3, the V gene TRBV5-1; TRBD1 might be the D (6 bases). Germline V CDR1 and CDR2: SGHRS, YFSETQ. V was trimmed by 0 bases and J by 4 bases, leaving 9 bases between them. The CDR3 length is 14 residues. Here the CDR3 reads CASSLVTGPDTQYF. CDR3 in DNA: TGCGCCAGCAGCTTGGTGACAGGACCAGATACGCAGTATTTT.

The chain links TRBV20-1 to TRBJ2-3; no clear D gene. The germline CDR1 and CDR2 sequences are DFQATT and SNEGSKA (reference sequence). CDR3 size: 11 residues. Trimming left V 6 bases short and J 6 bases short, with 10 bases between. The CDR3 loop is CSACPEDTQYF. CDR3 in DNA: TGCAGTGCCTGCCCGGAGGATACGCAGTATTTT.

The chain employs TRBV28 and TRBJ1-2; TRBD1 matches at 7 bases. CDR1 and CDR2 from the germline V gene are MDHEN and SYDVKM. This CDR3 region has 14 residues. V trimming: 8 bases; J trimming: 2 bases; junction bases outside the gene matches: 8. CDR3 sequence reads: CASLRDSWNYGYTF. The CDR3 DNA reads as TGTGCCAGCCTAAGGGACAGCTGGAACTATGGCTACACCTTC.

This chain connects TRBV15 to TRBJ2-2; 7 bases agree with TRBD1. Germline V gene sequence: CDR1 LNHNV, CDR2 YYDKDF (reference sequence). V shed 4 bases and J 4 bases; nucleotides not matched to a gene: 9. CDR3 size: 16 residues. This CDR3 reads CATSNYDRARTGELFF. CDR3 sequence (DNA): TGTGCCACCAGCAATTACGACAGGGCGCGCACCGGGGAGCTGTTTTTT.

J is TRBJ2-5 and V is TRBV15; no clear D. Between the trimmed V and J ends, which lost 0 bases and 0 bases, there was a span of 8 bases. CDR3 length equals 15 residues. CDR1 and CDR2 (germline): LNHNV, YYDKDF (reference sequence). This CDR3 is CATSRDPTNQETQYF. CDR3 bases: TGTGCCACCAGCAGAGATCCTACAAACCAAGAGACCCAGTACTTC.

The rearrangement uses TRBV2 and TRBJ2-6; D remains ambiguous. Trimming took 3 bases from V and 0 from J, leaving 3 bases between them. This CDR3 is built from 14 residues. Germline loops: CDR1 SNHLY, CDR2 FYNNEI. CDR3 amino acids: CASSETSGANVLTF. In DNA form, the CDR3 reads TGTGCCAGCAGTGAGACCTCTGGGGCCAACGTCCTGACTTTC.

This sequence joins TRBV11-2 and TRBJ1-4; no clear D. Germline assignment: CDR1 SGHAT and CDR2 FQNNGV. This CDR3 contains 14 residues. Deletions cut 5 bases from V and 7 bases from J, with 14 bases between. The CDR3 coding sequence is TGTGCCAGCAGCCCCCCCGGCAGGATTGAAAAACTGTTTTTT. Its translation: CASSPPGRIEKLFF.

The chain links TRBV4-3 to TRBJ1-4; 8 bases fit TRBD1. V shed 2 bases and J 10 bases; nucleotides not matched to a gene: 3. The CDR3 totals 13 residues. CDR1 is LGHNA, CDR2 YSLEER, per germline. The CDR3 reads CASSQTGGSKLFF. The CDR3 coding sequence is TGCGCCAGCAGCCAAACAGGGGGGTCAAAACTGTTTTTT.

The chain joins TRBV27 to TRBJ1-3; unclear D gene. CDR1 and CDR2 (germline): MNHEY, SMNVEV (reference sequence). The CDR3 is 16 residues long. The V and J ends lost 6 bases and 0 bases respectively, with 15 bases between them. CDR3 protein: CASSLSQLVSGNTIYF. The CDR3 region has the DNA TGTGCCAGCAGCCTCTCTCAACTTGTCTCTGGAAACACCATATATTTT.

The chain recombines TRBV5-1 with TRBJ2-7, with 10 bases aligning to TRBD1. The CDR3 is 15 amino acids. The junction had 3 bases not matched to a gene; V was cut back by 0 bases and J by 3 bases. Germline V gene lookup returns CDR1 SGHRS and CDR2 YFSETQ. The CDR3 is CASSLEGQGFYEQYF. CDR3 bases: TGCGCCAGCAGCTTGGAGGGACAGGGGTTCTACGAGCAGTACTTC.

V and J are TRBV30 and TRBJ1-3, with a weak D call TRBD1 (6 bases). The germline V gene encodes CDR1 GTSNPN and CDR2 SVGIG (reference sequence). Trimming took off 7 bases at V and 1 base at J, with 11 bases between the two ends. The CDR3 runs 13 residues. DNA for the CDR3: TGTGCCTACTCCACAGGGTCTGGAAACACCATATATTTT. This encodes CAYSTGSGNTIYF.

V usage is TRBV4-1 and J usage is TRBJ1-4, with D possibly being TRBD1 (6 bases). The CDR3 is made up of 18 amino acids. V gave up 0 bases and J gave up 0 bases, with 14 bases separating them. Germline V gives CDR1 MGHRA, CDR2 YSYEKL. The CDR3 region is CASSQDWRPGATNEKLFF. The CDR3 nucleotides are TGCGCCAGCAGCCAAGATTGGCGTCCAGGGGCAACTAATGAAAAACTGTTTTTT.

The chain is built from TRBV18 and TRBJ1-6; D not resolved. V was pared by 3 bases and J by 8 bases, with 20 bases between. Per germline, CDR1 KGHSH and CDR2 LQKENI. The CDR3 runs to 17 residues. This chain's CDR3 is CASSPVRQRSLYSPLHF. The DNA of the CDR3 is TGTGCCAGCTCACCGGTGCGACAAAGGAGTTTGTATTCACCCCTCCACTTT. Full variable domain (outside the CDR3, taken from reference TRBV18 and TRBJ1-6): NAGVMQNPRHLVRRRGQEARLRCSPMKGHSHVYWYRQLPEEGLKFMVYLQKENIIDESGMPKERFSAEFPKEGPSILRIQQVVRGDSAAYFCASSPVRQRSLYSPLHFGNGTRLTVT.